The rows below give T cell receptor beta chains drawn from one sample of a study of CD8 T cells in ankylosing spondylitis. Each CDR3 protein gets one entry after TCRdb re-called the 5' RACE reads with MiXCR. The data show approximately 250,000 distinct CDR3 sequences, with roughly a tenth seen just once and 2.6% held by the top ten. Sequencing used blood, either unsorted or a sorted T cell fraction (not recorded which). These receptors were taken from a male donor with ankylosing spondylitis or in good health (not recorded which). The CDR3 runs from the conserved cysteine through the conserved F or W. Each record gives: V gene, CDR3 protein.

TRBV6-1 CASSGALNQPQHF
TRBV3-1 CASSQGGGGAYNEQFF
TRBV5-1 CASSLEGRKGTGELFF
TRBV30 CAWTDRAAYQETQYF
TRBV5-1 CASSLQGQGNTEAFF
TRBV20-1 CSAIGTGDRYGYTF
TRBV30 CAWSPVGNEQYF
TRBV20-1 CSASPGGNEQYF
TRBV3-1 CASSLTTVADTQYF
TRBV20-1 CSGATSGRWNEQFF